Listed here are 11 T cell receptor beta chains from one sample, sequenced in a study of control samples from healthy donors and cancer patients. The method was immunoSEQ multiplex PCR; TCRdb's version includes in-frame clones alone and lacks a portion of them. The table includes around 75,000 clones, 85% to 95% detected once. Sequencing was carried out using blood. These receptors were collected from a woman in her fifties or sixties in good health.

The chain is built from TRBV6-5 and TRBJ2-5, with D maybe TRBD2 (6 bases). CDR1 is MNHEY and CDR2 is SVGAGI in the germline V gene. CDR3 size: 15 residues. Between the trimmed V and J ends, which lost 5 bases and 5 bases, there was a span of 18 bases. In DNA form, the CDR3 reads TGTGCCAGCAGTCGTCACTCGCCGGCGGGGGAGACCCAGTACTTC. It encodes CASSRHSPAGETQYF.

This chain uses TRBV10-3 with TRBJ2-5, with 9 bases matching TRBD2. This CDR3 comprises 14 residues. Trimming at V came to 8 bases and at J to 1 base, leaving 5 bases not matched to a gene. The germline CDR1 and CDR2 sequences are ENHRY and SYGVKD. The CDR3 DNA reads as TGTGCCATCCGAAGGACTAGCGCCCAAGAGACCCAGTACTTC. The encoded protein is CAIRRTSAQETQYF.

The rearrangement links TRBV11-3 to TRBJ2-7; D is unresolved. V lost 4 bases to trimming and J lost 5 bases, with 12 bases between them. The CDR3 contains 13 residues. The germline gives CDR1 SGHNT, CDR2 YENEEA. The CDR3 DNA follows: TGTGCCAGCAGCTGGACGAAGTTGGACGAGCAGTACTTC. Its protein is CASSWTKLDEQYF.

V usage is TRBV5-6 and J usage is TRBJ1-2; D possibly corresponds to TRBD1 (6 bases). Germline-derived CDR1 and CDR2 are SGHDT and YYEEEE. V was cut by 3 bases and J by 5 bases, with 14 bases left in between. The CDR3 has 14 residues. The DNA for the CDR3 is TGTGCCAGCAGCTCGGGTGGGGGCAGATATGGCTACACCTTC. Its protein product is CASSSGGGRYGYTF.

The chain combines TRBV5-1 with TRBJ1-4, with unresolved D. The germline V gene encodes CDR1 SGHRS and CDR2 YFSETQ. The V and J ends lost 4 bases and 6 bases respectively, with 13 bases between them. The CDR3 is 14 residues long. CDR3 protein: CASSLGRMDEKLFF. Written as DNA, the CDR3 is TGCGCCAGCAGCCTCGGAAGGATGGATGAAAAACTGTTTTTT.

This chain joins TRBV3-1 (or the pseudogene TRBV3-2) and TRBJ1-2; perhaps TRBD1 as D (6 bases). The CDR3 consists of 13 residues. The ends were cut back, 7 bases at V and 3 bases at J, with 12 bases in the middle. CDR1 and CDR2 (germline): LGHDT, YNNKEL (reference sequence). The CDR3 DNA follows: TGTGCCAGCACATCAGGGGCTGACTATGGCTACACCTTC. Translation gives CASTSGADYGYTF.

This CDR3 reads CASSLERHPGQPQHF. In DNA, the CDR3 is TGTGCCAGCAGCTTGGAGCGACACCCCGGTCAGCCCCAGCATTTT. The rearrangement links TRBV5-6 to TRBJ1-5; D unresolved. This CDR3 comprises 15 residues. Per germline, CDR1 SGHDT and CDR2 YYEEEE. With 0 bases removed from V and 6 bases from J, the gap between germline ends came to 13 bases.

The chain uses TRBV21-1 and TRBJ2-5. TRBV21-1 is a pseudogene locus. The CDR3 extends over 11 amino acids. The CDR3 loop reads CASSRPETQYF. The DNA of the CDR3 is TGTGCCAGCAGCAGACCAGAGACCCAGTACTTC.

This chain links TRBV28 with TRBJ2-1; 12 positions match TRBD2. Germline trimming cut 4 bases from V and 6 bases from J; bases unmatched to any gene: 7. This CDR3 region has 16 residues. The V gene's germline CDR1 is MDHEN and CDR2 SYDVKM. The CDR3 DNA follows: TGTGCCAGCAGTTCCTCAGGACTAGCGGGACTCAATGAGCAGTTCTTC. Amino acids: CASSSSGLAGLNEQFF.

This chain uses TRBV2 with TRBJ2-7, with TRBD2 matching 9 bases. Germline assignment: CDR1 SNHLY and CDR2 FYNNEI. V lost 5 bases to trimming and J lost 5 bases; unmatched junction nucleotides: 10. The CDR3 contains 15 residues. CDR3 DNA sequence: TGTGCCAGCAGTCCATATGGACTAGCGTCCAACGAGCAGTACTTC. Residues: CASSPYGLASNEQYF.

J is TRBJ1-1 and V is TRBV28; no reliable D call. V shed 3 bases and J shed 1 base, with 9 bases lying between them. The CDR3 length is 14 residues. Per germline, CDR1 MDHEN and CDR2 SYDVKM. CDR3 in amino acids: CASSLGWENTEAFF. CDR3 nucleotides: TGTGCCAGCAGTTTGGGTTGGGAGAACACTGAAGCTTTCTTT.